Listed here is a single T cell receptor (beta chain). As yet, its antigen is unknown. For every subset, genomic DNA was evenly distributed across several immunoSEQ plates. The table came from immunoSEQ multiplex PCR; TCRdb's copy has only in-frame clones and leaves some out. The repertoire holds roughly 640,000 clones, with almost 97% as singletons. Trimming removed 0 bases from V and 4 bases from J, with 14 bases in between. Germline V gene data show CDR1 as SGHRS and CDR2 as YFSETQ. CDR3 length equals 16 residues. The sample belongs to a study of shared clonotypes between healthy human individuals. Study in general: Three plates were used per donor for CD4 naive, three for CD4 memory, two for CD8 naive and one for CD8 memory. Study outcomes and limitations: Compared with memory subsets, naive subsets generally had larger estimated richness. Specimens sampled were limited to blood, with tissue repertoires likely differing.

The sample taken for sequencing was naive CD4+ T cells sorted from blood. Subset described: CD45RA+ positively selected. This clonotype was sampled from a woman in her 30s in good health. The chain combines TRBV5-1 with TRBJ1-3, with TRBD1 as a possible D gene (5 bases). The DNA for the CDR3 is TGCGCCAGCAGCTTGGAACAGGCCACCGCCGGAAACACCATATATTTT. It codes for CASSLEQATAGNTIYF. The complete variable domain, with remaining parts taken from reference TRBV5-1 and TRBJ1-3, reads KAGVTQTPRYLIKTRGQQVTLSCSPISGHRSVSWYQQTPGQGLQFLFEYFSETQRNKGNFPGRFSGRQFSNSRSEMNVSTLELGDSALYLCASSLEQATAGNTIYFGEGSWLTVV.